The clone carrying this T cell receptor (beta chain) was seen repeatedly, ten times or more. These data come from a study of T cells in Graves' hyperthyroidism and ophthalmopathy. TCR beta CDR3 regions were amplified from RNA transcripts. In the first-round RT-PCR of the TCR CDR3, the HTBI primer set was used. Each CDR3 protein gets one entry after TCRdb re-called the multiplex PCR reads with MiXCR. The sample records 370,000 or so distinct CDR3 sequences, 20% to 30% being singletons. Trimming took off 4 bases at V and 0 bases at J, with 13 bases between the two ends. In germline, CDR1 is SGHRS, CDR2 YFSETQ. The CDR3 runs 15 residues.

What was sequenced was blood. This TCR was recovered from a man in his fifties with Graves' hyperthyroidism. V and J are TRBV5-1 and TRBJ1-2; a weak D match, TRBD1 (5 bases). The CDR3 is CASSGTTTANYGYTF. CDR3 coding DNA: TGCGCCAGCAGCGGAACAACGACAGCTAACTATGGCTACACCTTC.